A selection of T cell receptor beta chains follows, all from one sample in a study of cytotoxic CD8 clonotypes in ibrutinib-treated CLL. Measured with immunoSEQ multiplex PCR; TCRdb has only the in-frame clones, and not every one. The data hold 300,000 to 400,000 clones, with about 64% observed a single time. The sequencing used PBMCs, collected after 36 months of ibrutinib treatment. These receptors came from a human donor with chronic lymphocytic leukemia. Each CDR3 is given with its conserved first and last residue. A D gene is named only where the DNA matches it firmly. Size is omitted from some rows. Given values are once, few, many or a class for expanded clones.

d_call: -; clone_size: -; v_call: TRBV28; j_call: TRBJ2-7; cdr3_length: 13; cdr3_aa: CASKSFRAVEQYF; cdr3_nt: TGTGCCAGTAAAAGTTTTAGGGCGGTTGAGCAGTACTTC
d_call: TRBD1; clone_size: few; v_call: TRBV29-1; j_call: TRBJ2-7; cdr3_length: 14; cdr3_aa: CSVEIRGRSYEQYF; cdr3_nt: TGCAGCGTTGAAATCAGGGGGCGATCCTACGAGCAGTACTTC
d_call: -; clone_size: few; v_call: TRBV7-2; j_call: TRBJ1-5; cdr3_length: 14; cdr3_aa: CASSLGGVDQPQHF; cdr3_nt: TGTGCCAGCAGCTTAGGGGGAGTGGATCAGCCCCAGCATTTT
d_call: -; clone_size: few; v_call: TRBV27; j_call: TRBJ2-2; cdr3_length: 12; cdr3_aa: CASRELTGELFF; cdr3_nt: TGTGCCAGCAGAGAACTCACCGGGGAGCTGTTTTTT
d_call: -; clone_size: -; v_call: TRBV5-4; j_call: TRBJ1-2; cdr3_length: 14; cdr3_aa: CASSLADGLYGYTF; cdr3_nt: TGTGCCAGCAGCTTGGCCGACGGCCTATATGGCTACACCTTC
d_call: -; clone_size: -; v_call: TRBV19; j_call: TRBJ1-2; cdr3_length: 13; cdr3_aa: CASSTARQAGYTF; cdr3_nt: TGTGCCAGTAGCACCGCCCGGCAGGCTGGCTACACCTTC
d_call: TRBD2; clone_size: -; v_call: TRBV5-1; j_call: TRBJ2-1; cdr3_length: 18; cdr3_aa: CASSLTVAGGIRHNEQFF; cdr3_nt: TGCGCCAGCAGCTTGACAGTAGCGGGAGGGATAAGGCACAATGAGCAGTTCTTC
d_call: -; clone_size: -; v_call: TRBV9; j_call: TRBJ2-3; cdr3_length: 15; cdr3_aa: CASSVGVLAFNTQYF; cdr3_nt: TGTGCCAGCAGCGTCGGGGTTTTAGCCTTCAATACGCAGTATTTT
d_call: -; clone_size: -; v_call: TRBV7-9; j_call: TRBJ2-1; cdr3_length: 11; cdr3_aa: CASSLRNEQFF; cdr3_nt: TGTGCCAGCAGCTTAAGGAATGAGCAGTTCTTC
d_call: TRBD2; clone_size: -; v_call: TRBV5-4; j_call: TRBJ2-1; cdr3_length: 16; cdr3_aa: CASSGAPGTSGFLGIF; cdr3_nt: TGTGCCAGCAGCGGGGCCCCCGGGACTAGCGGCTTTCTGGGGATCTTC
d_call: -; clone_size: -; v_call: TRBV19; j_call: TRBJ1-2; cdr3_length: 17; cdr3_aa: CASRLVSTRVYSYGYTF; cdr3_nt: TGTGCCAGTAGGCTTGTCAGCACGCGGGTATATAGCTATGGCTACACCTTC
d_call: -; clone_size: -; v_call: TRBV28; j_call: TRBJ2-5; cdr3_length: 15; cdr3_aa: CASSLLAALTYEQHF; cdr3_nt: TGTGCCAGCAGTTTACTCGCTGCCCTAACCTACGAGCAGCACTTC
d_call: -; clone_size: -; v_call: TRBV5-4; j_call: TRBJ2-5; cdr3_length: 12; cdr3_aa: CASSSRVETQYF; cdr3_nt: TGTGCCAGCAGCAGTAGGGTCGAGACCCAGTACTTC
d_call: TRBD1; clone_size: once; v_call: TRBV2; j_call: TRBJ2-5; cdr3_length: 16; cdr3_aa: CASTMTGPETGETQYF; cdr3_nt: TGTGCCAGCACTATGACAGGGCCCGAAACGGGAGAGACCCAGTACTTC
d_call: -; clone_size: few; v_call: TRBV19; j_call: TRBJ1-5; cdr3_length: 13; cdr3_aa: CARRVTGNQPQHF; cdr3_nt: TGTGCCAGAAGAGTGACAGGTAATCAGCCCCAGCATTTT
d_call: TRBD2; clone_size: -; v_call: TRBV5-1; j_call: TRBJ2-3; cdr3_length: 14; cdr3_aa: CASSTGLAGDTQYF; cdr3_nt: TGCGCCAGCAGCACGGGACTAGCTGGAGATACGCAGTATTTT
d_call: TRBD1; clone_size: -; v_call: TRBV4-1; j_call: TRBJ1-6; cdr3_length: 17; cdr3_aa: CASSQLSGTVINSPLHF; cdr3_nt: TGCGCCAGCAGCCAACTTTCCGGGACAGTTATTAATTCACCCCTCCACTTT
d_call: TRBD1; clone_size: -; v_call: TRBV6-6; j_call: TRBJ2-5; cdr3_length: 13; cdr3_aa: CASGDRGKETQYF; cdr3_nt: TGTGCCAGCGGGGACAGGGGAAAAGAGACCCAGTACTTC
d_call: -; clone_size: -; v_call: TRBV6-1; j_call: TRBJ1-6; cdr3_length: 15; cdr3_aa: CASSERRGSNSPLHF; cdr3_nt: TGTGCCAGCAGTGAGCGGCGTGGTAGCAATTCACCCCTCCACTTT
d_call: TRBD1; clone_size: few; v_call: TRBV9; j_call: TRBJ2-3; cdr3_length: 18; cdr3_aa: CASSVAGATGGATDTQYF; cdr3_nt: TGTGCCAGCAGCGTAGCGGGGGCGACAGGGGGCGCCACAGATACGCAGTATTTT
d_call: -; clone_size: -; v_call: TRBV12-5; j_call: TRBJ2-1; cdr3_length: 15; cdr3_aa: CASGLVGGPCNEQFF; cdr3_nt: TGTGCTAGTGGTTTGGTTGGGGGACCCTGCAATGAGCAGTTCTTC
d_call: TRBD2; clone_size: few; v_call: TRBV5-4; j_call: TRBJ2-3; cdr3_length: 14; cdr3_aa: CASTISGNTDTQYF; cdr3_nt: TGTGCCAGTACCATAAGCGGGAACACAGATACGCAGTATTTT
d_call: -; clone_size: -; v_call: TRBV5-4; j_call: TRBJ2-7; cdr3_length: 15; cdr3_aa: CASSFGTRSSYEQYF; cdr3_nt: TGTGCCAGCAGTTTTGGTACGCGCAGCTCCTACGAGCAGTACTTC
d_call: -; clone_size: few; v_call: TRBV5-1; j_call: TRBJ2-3; cdr3_length: 15; cdr3_aa: CASSYESPYTDTQYF; cdr3_nt: TGCGCCAGCAGCTACGAGTCCCCTTACACAGATACGCAGTATTTT
d_call: TRBD1; clone_size: -; v_call: TRBV7-9; j_call: TRBJ2-7; cdr3_length: 15; cdr3_aa: CASSFPGQGHYEQYF; cdr3_nt: TGTGCCAGCAGCTTTCCAGGACAGGGGCATTACGAGCAGTACTTC
d_call: -; clone_size: few; v_call: TRBV5-6; j_call: TRBJ2-3; cdr3_length: 14; cdr3_aa: CASRLRGSTDTQYF; cdr3_nt: TGTGCCAGCCGACTTAGGGGGAGCACAGATACGCAGTATTTT
d_call: -; clone_size: few; v_call: TRBV6-5; j_call: TRBJ1-2; cdr3_length: 15; cdr3_aa: CASSYGGIANYGYTF; cdr3_nt: TGTGCCAGCAGTTACGGGGGTATAGCGAACTATGGCTACACCTTC
d_call: -; clone_size: -; v_call: TRBV2; j_call: TRBJ1-4; cdr3_length: 14; cdr3_aa: CASRDQTPNEKLFF; cdr3_nt: TGTGCCAGCAGGGACCAGACCCCCAATGAAAAACTGTTTTTT
d_call: TRBD2; clone_size: -; v_call: TRBV4-1; j_call: TRBJ2-7; cdr3_length: 17; cdr3_aa: CASSLKRPTGGGYEQYF; cdr3_nt: TGCGCCAGCAGCCTAAAGCGTCCAACGGGAGGCGGATACGAGCAGTACTTC
d_call: TRBD1; clone_size: -; v_call: TRBV19; j_call: TRBJ1-2; cdr3_length: 16; cdr3_aa: CASAPGQGALSYGYTF; cdr3_nt: TGTGCCAGCGCCCCGGGACAGGGGGCCCTGAGCTATGGCTACACCTTC
d_call: TRBD2; clone_size: -; v_call: TRBV14; j_call: TRBJ2-7; cdr3_length: 15; cdr3_aa: CASSQVAGGPHEQYF; cdr3_nt: TGTGCCAGCAGCCAGGTGGCGGGAGGGCCCCACGAGCAGTACTTC
d_call: -; clone_size: -; v_call: TRBV5-1; j_call: TRBJ2-1; cdr3_length: 13; cdr3_aa: CASSTGVGGEQFF; cdr3_nt: TGCGCCAGCAGTACGGGAGTAGGGGGTGAGCAGTTCTTC
d_call: TRBD2; clone_size: -; v_call: TRBV11-2; j_call: TRBJ2-7; cdr3_length: 17; cdr3_aa: CASSLIRLAGAYYEQYF; cdr3_nt: TGTGCCAGCAGCTTAATAAGACTAGCGGGAGCCTACTACGAGCAGTACTTC
d_call: -; clone_size: -; v_call: TRBV18; j_call: TRBJ1-4; cdr3_length: 15; cdr3_aa: CASSPPAQGGEKLFF; cdr3_nt: TGTGCCAGCTCACCACCGGCCCAGGGAGGCGAAAAACTGTTTTTT
d_call: TRBD1; clone_size: -; v_call: TRBV7-2; j_call: TRBJ1-2; cdr3_length: 14; cdr3_aa: CASSPPGQIYGYTF; cdr3_nt: TGTGCCAGCAGCCCCCCGGGACAGATCTATGGCTACACCTTC
d_call: -; clone_size: -; v_call: TRBV7-9; j_call: TRBJ2-7; cdr3_length: 12; cdr3_aa: CASSLVGYEQYF; cdr3_nt: TGTGCCAGCAGCTTAGTCGGATACGAGCAGTACTTC
d_call: -; clone_size: -; v_call: TRBV6-5; j_call: TRBJ1-2; cdr3_length: 12; cdr3_aa: CASSPAGFGYTF; cdr3_nt: TGTGCCAGCAGCCCAGCTGGGTTCGGCTACACCTTC
d_call: -; clone_size: -; v_call: TRBV19; j_call: TRBJ1-4; cdr3_length: 16; cdr3_aa: CASSIDLGRRNEKLFF; cdr3_nt: TGTGCCAGTAGTATAGATCTGGGCAGACGAAATGAAAAACTGTTTTTT
d_call: -; clone_size: -; v_call: TRBV13; j_call: TRBJ2-7; cdr3_length: 16; cdr3_aa: CASSLVRTWKDYEQYF; cdr3_nt: TGTGCCAGCAGCTTAGTACGGACGTGGAAGGACTACGAGCAGTACTTC
d_call: -; clone_size: few; v_call: TRBV29-1; j_call: TRBJ2-7; cdr3_length: 13; cdr3_aa: CSVDLADTYEQYF; cdr3_nt: TGCAGCGTTGATTTAGCGGACACCTACGAGCAGTACTTC
d_call: -; clone_size: once; v_call: TRBV15; j_call: TRBJ2-5; cdr3_length: 15; cdr3_aa: CATSRVSGRQETQYF; cdr3_nt: TGTGCCACCAGCAGAGTATCAGGGAGGCAAGAGACCCAGTACTTC
d_call: -; clone_size: -; v_call: TRBV7-9; j_call: TRBJ2-5; cdr3_length: 14; cdr3_aa: CASSLQGYQETQYF; cdr3_nt: TGTGCCAGCAGCTTACAGGGGTACCAAGAGACCCAGTACTTC
d_call: -; clone_size: -; v_call: TRBV28; j_call: TRBJ2-2; cdr3_length: 14; cdr3_aa: CASSFGARTGELFF; cdr3_nt: TGTGCCAGCAGTTTCGGGGCGAGAACCGGGGAGCTGTTTTTT
d_call: TRBD1; clone_size: -; v_call: TRBV6-5; j_call: TRBJ2-7; cdr3_length: 15; cdr3_aa: CASSLPGQDPLGQYF; cdr3_nt: TGTGCCAGCAGTTTGCCGGGACAGGATCCCCTCGGGCAGTACTTC
d_call: -; clone_size: -; v_call: TRBV19; j_call: TRBJ2-7; cdr3_length: 13; cdr3_aa: CASSPGRRMEQYF; cdr3_nt: TGTGCCAGTAGCCCGGGACGGCGTATGGAGCAGTACTTC
d_call: -; clone_size: -; v_call: TRBV18; j_call: TRBJ2-7; cdr3_length: 13; cdr3_aa: CASSSLSNYEQYF; cdr3_nt: TGTGCCAGCTCATCCCTGTCTAACTACGAGCAGTACTTC
d_call: -; clone_size: -; v_call: TRBV9; j_call: TRBJ2-7; cdr3_length: 19; cdr3_aa: CASSVPALVEGPKPYEQYF; cdr3_nt: TGTGCCAGCAGCGTCCCCGCATTGGTGGAGGGGCCAAAACCCTACGAGCAGTACTTC
d_call: -; clone_size: -; v_call: TRBV20-1; j_call: TRBJ2-5; cdr3_length: 10; cdr3_aa: CSAGIGTQYF; cdr3_nt: TGCAGTGCTGGGATCGGGACCCAGTACTTC
d_call: -; clone_size: few; v_call: TRBV9; j_call: TRBJ1-2; cdr3_length: 13; cdr3_aa: CASSHREYYGYTF; cdr3_nt: TGTGCCAGCAGCCACAGGGAGTACTATGGCTACACCTTC
d_call: -; clone_size: -; v_call: TRBV7-9; j_call: TRBJ1-1; cdr3_length: 15; cdr3_aa: CASSLVSVANTEAFF; cdr3_nt: TGTGCCAGCAGCTTAGTCAGTGTGGCGAACACTGAAGCTTTCTTT
d_call: TRBD1; clone_size: -; v_call: TRBV7-8; j_call: TRBJ1-2; cdr3_length: 15; cdr3_aa: CASSLGTGHNYGYTF; cdr3_nt: TGTGCCAGCAGCTTAGGGACAGGGCATAACTATGGCTACACCTTC
d_call: -; clone_size: few; v_call: TRBV7-3; j_call: TRBJ1-6; cdr3_length: 15; cdr3_aa: CASSLGLGADSPLHF; cdr3_nt: TGTGCCAGCAGCTTAGGTCTGGGGGCAGATTCACCCCTCCACTTT
d_call: -; clone_size: -; v_call: TRBV5-1; j_call: TRBJ2-3; cdr3_length: 13; cdr3_aa: CASSLGGTDTQYF; cdr3_nt: TGCGCCAGCAGCTTGGGCGGGACAGATACGCAGTATTTT
d_call: TRBD2; clone_size: -; v_call: TRBV5-1; j_call: TRBJ2-1; cdr3_length: 16; cdr3_aa: CASSSLRTSGSDEQFF; cdr3_nt: TGCGCCAGCAGCTCCCTTCGGACTAGCGGGAGCGATGAGCAGTTCTTC